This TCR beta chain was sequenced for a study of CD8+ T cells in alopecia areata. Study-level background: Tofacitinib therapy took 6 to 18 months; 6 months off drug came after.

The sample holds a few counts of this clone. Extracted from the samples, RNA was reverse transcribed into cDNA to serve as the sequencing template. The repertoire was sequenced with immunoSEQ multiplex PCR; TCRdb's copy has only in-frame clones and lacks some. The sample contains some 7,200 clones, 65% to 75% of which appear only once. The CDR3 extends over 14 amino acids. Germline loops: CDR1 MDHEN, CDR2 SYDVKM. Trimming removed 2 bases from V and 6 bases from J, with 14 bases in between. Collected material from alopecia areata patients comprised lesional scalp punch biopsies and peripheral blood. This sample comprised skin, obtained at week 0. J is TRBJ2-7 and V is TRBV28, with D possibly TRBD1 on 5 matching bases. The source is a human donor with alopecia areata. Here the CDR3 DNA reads TGTGCCAGCAGTTTACTACCCCCGACAGCCGAGCAGTACTTC. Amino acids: CASSLLPPTAEQYF.